These 25 T cell receptor beta chains were all obtained from the same sample, sequenced in a study of metastatic and nonmetastatic thyroid tumors. TCRdb used MiXCR to call clones anew from the PCR reads. The table includes about 15,000 clones, 31% detected once. All patients were untreated before thyroid surgery. The material sequenced was blood. The receptors were sampled from a female donor with papillary thyroid cancer or a benign thyroid nodule (not recorded which). Some clones in this sample may be carry-over from other donors' samples.

There are many counts of this clone. This chain connects TRBV5-4 to TRBJ1-2, with D maybe TRBD1 (6 bases). Germline loops: CDR1 SGHNT, CDR2 YYREEE (reference sequence). V was clipped by 4 bases and J by 4 bases, with 26 bases between them. This CDR3 has 18 amino acids. The CDR3 spells CASSLALEPDSEFYGYTF. The CDR3 nucleotides read TGTGCCAGCAGCCTGGCGCTGGAGCCGGACAGTGAATTCTATGGCTACACCTTC.

This clone is termed medium-sized (0.01 to 0.1%). The rearrangement links TRBV7-8 to TRBJ2-7; either TRBD1 or TRBD2 may fit D (6 bases each). Germline V gene lookup returns CDR1 SGHVS and CDR2 FQNEAQ. V was cut by 0 bases and J by 0 bases, with 12 bases left in between. The CDR3 length is 16 residues. The CDR3 DNA reads as TGTGCCAGCAGCTTAGCCGCCGGGGGCTCCTCCTACGAGCAGTACTTC. Encoded protein: CASSLAAGGSSYEQYF.

This clone rates as medium-sized. The V and J genes are TRBV6-5 and TRBJ2-7; D unresolved. Looked up from germline, CDR1 is MNHEY and CDR2 is SVGAGI. V was cut by 2 bases and J by 0 bases, with 5 bases left in between. CDR3 size: 13 residues. The CDR3: CASSYRNSYEQYF. CDR3 coding DNA: TGTGCCAGCAGTTACCGTAACTCCTACGAGCAGTACTTC.

This clone is medium-sized. The rearrangement links TRBV30 to TRBJ1-2, with 8 bases that match TRBD1. The CDR3 runs to 12 residues. V lost 5 bases to trimming and J lost 3 bases; unmatched junction nucleotides: 2. In germline, CDR1 is GTSNPN, CDR2 SVGIG (reference sequence). CDR3 sequence reads: CAWGQGDYGYTF. CDR3 bases: TGTGCCTGGGGACAGGGAGACTATGGCTACACCTTC.

This clone showed up just once. The J gene is TRBJ2-7, the V gene TRBV7-9; D remains ambiguous. The CDR3 covers 13 residues. CDR1 is SEHNR and CDR2 is FQNEAQ in the germline V gene (reference sequence). The V and J ends lost 1 base and 7 bases respectively, with 11 bases between them. CDR3 in DNA: TGTGCCAGCAGCTTAGGGGTGGCCGGGGAGCAGTACTTC. Translating gives CASSLGVAGEQYF.

The table lists this clone with a few counts. The junction does not match germline at one end; this may be a read error. The chain employs TRBV27 and TRBJ2-5, with a possible D match to TRBD1 (6 bases). Germline loops: CDR1 MNHEY, CDR2 SMNVEV (reference sequence). This CDR3 region has 15 residues. The CDR3 loop reads CVSSFGQLSGETQYF. DNA of the CDR3: TGTGTCAGCAGTTTTGGACAGCTCTCCGGCGAGACACAGTACTTC.

This clone counts as medium-sized. The CDR3 DNA reads TGCAGTGCATGGCAGAACTCTAACTATGGCTACACCTTC. Translating gives CSAWQNSNYGYTF. The chain couples TRBV20-1 to TRBJ1-2; D is uncertain. Trimming removed 6 bases from V and 0 bases from J, with 11 bases in between. Germline V gives CDR1 DFQATT, CDR2 SNEGSKA (reference sequence). This CDR3 has 13 amino acids.

The chain joins TRBV20-1 to TRBJ1-6; 7 bases align to TRBD1. The CDR3 spans 15 residues. Germline V gene lookup returns CDR1 DFQATT and CDR2 SNEGSKA (reference sequence). V lost 0 bases, J lost 7 bases, and 6 bases stayed unmatched. The CDR3, as DNA: TGCAGTGCTAGAGATCTTGGGGACAGCAATTCACCCCTCCACTTT. It is translated as CSARDLGDSNSPLHF.

The rearrangement links TRBV30 to TRBJ2-1, with D perhaps TRBD1 or TRBD2 (5 bases each). V lost 8 bases, J lost 9 bases, and 23 bases lay in between. Looked up from germline, CDR1 is GTSNPN and CDR2 is SVGIG (reference sequence). The CDR3 is made up of 14 amino acids. CDR3 sequence (DNA): TGTGCCAGGTCCGGGACCCTCCGTTCGGGTGAGCAGTTCTTC. This translates into CARSGTLRSGEQFF. Complete variable domain (other parts from reference TRBV30 and TRBJ2-1): SQTIHQWPATLVQPVGSPLSLECTVEGTSNPNLYWYRQAAGRGLQLLFYSVGIGQISSEVPQNLSASRPQDRQFILSSKKLLLSDSGFYLCARSGTLRSGEQFFGPGTRLTVL.

This clone was seen ten or more times. The sample holds other DNA sequences that translate to the same CDR3. The rearrangement uses TRBV6-1 and TRBJ1-3, with D perhaps matching TRBD1 (5 bases). In germline, CDR1 is MNHNS, CDR2 SASEGT. Between the trimmed V and J ends, which lost 6 bases and 4 bases, there was a span of 19 bases. This CDR3 has 16 amino acids. CDR3 in amino acids: CASSPLQVVYGNTIYF. DNA for the CDR3: TGTGCCAGCAGCCCGCTACAGGTTGTCTACGGAAACACCATATATTTT.

The chain combines TRBV5-1 with TRBJ2-2, with no clear D. V was clipped by 3 bases and J by 0 bases, with 12 bases between them. Germline V gene data show CDR1 as SGHRS and CDR2 as YFSETQ. This CDR3 is 16 amino acids long. The CDR3 sequence: CASSSTGGPNTGELFF. Here the CDR3 DNA reads TGCGCCAGCAGCTCCACCGGTGGCCCGAACACCGGGGAGCTGTTTTTT.

This clone was detected many times. CDR3 sequence reads: CASRGAGGPTDTQYF. CDR3 sequence (DNA): TGTGCCAGCAGAGGAGCGGGGGGGCCAACAGATACGCAGTATTTT. The chain joins TRBV25-1 to TRBJ2-3, with 10 positions matching TRBD2. V shed 6 bases and J 3 bases; nucleotides not matched to a gene: 6. The CDR3 has 15 residues. Germline CDR1 reads MGHDK; CDR2 reads SYGVNS.

The table lists this clone with many counts. CDR3 in amino acids: CASSQGQGYQETQYF. The CDR3 DNA sequence: TGTGCCAGCAGCCAAGGACAGGGGTATCAAGAGACCCAGTACTTC. The chain recombines TRBV14 with TRBJ2-5; 8 positions agree with TRBD1. From germline, CDR1 is SGHDN and CDR2 FVKESK. This CDR3 is built from 15 residues. The V segment lost 1 base and the J segment 2 bases; nucleotides outside the gene matches: 3. Together with reference TRBV14 and TRBJ2-5, the CDR3 gives the full variable domain: EAGVTQFPSHSVIEKGQTVTLRCDPISGHDNLYWYRRVMGKEIKFLLHFVKESKQDESGMPNNRFLAERTGGTYSTLKVQPAELEDSGVYFCASSQGQGYQETQYFGPGTRLLVL.

The sample holds many counts of this clone. CDR3 residues: CSARGTGRETQYF. The CDR3 nucleotides read TGCAGTGCTAGAGGAACGGGCCGGGAGACCCAGTACTTC. The V gene is TRBV20-1, the J gene TRBJ2-5; D is undetermined. The germline CDR1 and CDR2 sequences are DFQATT and SNEGSKA (reference sequence). The CDR3 is 13 residues long. V was cut by 1 base and J by 5 bases, with 11 bases left in between.

The gene calls are TRBV7-2 and TRBJ1-4, with a tentative D call TRBD1 (5 bases). The CDR3 consists of 11 residues. CDR1 is SGHTA, CDR2 FQGNSA, per germline. Trimming pared 5 bases from V and 15 bases from J, leaving 13 bases between. CDR3 in amino acids: CASSHSEGLFF. In DNA, the CDR3 is TGTGCCAGCAGCCACTCAGAGGGGTTGTTTTTT.

This chain's CDR3 is CAIIPGWALGNEQFF. CDR3 DNA sequence: TGTGCCATCATCCCCGGGTGGGCGTTAGGCAATGAGCAGTTCTTC. The rearrangement uses TRBV10-3 and TRBJ2-1, with D uncertain. The CDR3 loop spans 15 amino acids. Germline values: CDR1 ENHRY, CDR2 SYGVKD. The V gene lost 7 bases and the J gene lost 6 bases, with 19 bases spanning the gap.

In its sample, this clone ranks as medium-sized. V usage is TRBV14 and J usage is TRBJ2-7; 9 bases match TRBD1. The CDR3 loop spans 17 amino acids. Germline V gene data show CDR1 as SGHDN and CDR2 as FVKESK. Trimming at V came to 4 bases and at J to 0 bases, leaving 10 bases not matched to a gene. The CDR3, as DNA: TGTGCCAGCAGCCCCCGATCGGGACAGGGTTTCTCCTACGAGCAGTACTTC. This codes for CASSPRSGQGFSYEQYF.

The chain uses TRBV28 and TRBJ2-7; no firm D call. The CDR3 consists of 12 residues. The ends were cut back, 5 bases at V and 1 base at J, with 6 bases in the middle. In germline, CDR1 is MDHEN, CDR2 SYDVKM. As DNA, the CDR3 is TGTGCCAGCAGTCGTCAGTCCTACGAGCAGTACTTC. Translation: CASSRQSYEQYF.

This clone is medium-sized by share. The V call is TRBV10-3, the J call TRBJ1-1, with D perhaps matching TRBD1 (6 bases). CDR1 is ENHRY, CDR2 SYGVKD, per germline. This CDR3 is 15 amino acids long. V shed 0 bases and J shed 0 bases, with 8 bases lying between them. The CDR3 sequence is CAISESRGMNTEAFF. The DNA for the CDR3 is TGTGCCATCAGTGAGTCCAGGGGTATGAACACTGAAGCTTTCTTT.

This clone is classed as medium-sized. The chain carries TRBV14 and TRBJ1-2; D is ambiguous. This CDR3 has 14 residues. The germline V gene encodes CDR1 SGHDN and CDR2 FVKESK. The ends were cut back, 1 base at V and 8 bases at J, with 14 bases in the middle. The CDR3 reads CASSQGGQTRGYTF. The CDR3 DNA follows: TGTGCCAGCAGCCAAGGGGGTCAGACGCGGGGCTACACCTTC.

This clone was recorded a few times. Here the CDR3 omits its conserved ending phenylalanine or tryptophan, so a read error is the likely source. The gene calls are TRBV7-8 and TRBJ2-1, with TRBD2 matching over 9 bases. Per germline, CDR1 SGHVS and CDR2 FQNEAQ. This CDR3 is 17 amino acids long. With 3 bases clipped from V and 4 bases from J, the junction kept 10 bases outside the gene matches. In nucleotides, the CDR3 is TGTGCCAGCAGCTTGGGCCTGCTAAGCGGGGGGTACAATGAGCAGTTCCTC. Translated, it gives CASSLGLLSGGYNEQFL.

This clone has ten or more counts. The rearrangement links TRBV2 to TRBJ2-4; D call uncertain. V shed 4 bases and J shed 8 bases, with 12 bases lying between them. Germline V gene lookup returns CDR1 SNHLY and CDR2 FYNNEI. This CDR3 is built from 13 residues. CDR3 residues: CASSVGKADIQYF. The CDR3 bases are TGTGCCAGCAGTGTAGGGAAGGCGGACATTCAGTACTTC.

This clone is termed medium-sized. V is TRBV6-1 and J is TRBJ1-1; perhaps TRBD1 as D (5 bases). Between the trimmed V and J ends, which lost 2 bases and 3 bases, there was a span of 13 bases. This CDR3 comprises 15 residues. Looked up from germline, CDR1 is MNHNS and CDR2 is SASEGT. CDR3 bases: TGTGCCAGCAGTGAAACGTGGGGGTATGACACTGAAGCTTTCTTT. Translating gives CASSETWGYDTEAFF.

This clone was seen ten or more times. This chain uses TRBV4-2 with TRBJ2-2, with 11 positions matching TRBD2. The junction had 3 bases not matched to a gene; V was cut back by 4 bases and J by 2 bases. Germline V lookup: CDR1 LGHNA, CDR2 YNFKEQ. This CDR3 spans 16 amino acids. The CDR3 region is CASSLGTSGNTGELFF. The CDR3 DNA follows: TGTGCCAGCAGCCTGGGGACTAGCGGAAACACCGGGGAGCTGTTTTTT.

The chain employs TRBV28 and TRBJ2-7, with D perhaps matching TRBD1 (5 bases). The V gene lost 5 bases and the J gene lost 0 bases, with 14 bases spanning the gap. The CDR3 spans 15 residues. Germline lookup yields CDR1 MDHEN and CDR2 SYDVKM. CDR3 protein: CASSPPTGSSYEQYF. The CDR3, as DNA: TGTGCCAGCAGTCCGCCTACAGGCAGCTCCTACGAGCAGTACTTC.